The 20 T cell receptor beta chains listed next were all sequenced from one sample in a study of beta chain features in type 1 diabetes. The entirety of the isolated RNA underwent reverse transcription, so expressed TCRB transcripts were sequenced. The assay was immunoSEQ multiplex PCR, and TCRdb's table has in-frame clones only and misses some. The sample records hundreds of thousands of clones, roughly 9.6% being singletons. What was sequenced was naive CD4+ T cells from blood. The receptors were gathered from a woman aged 25 to 39 in good health.

The genes are TRBV15 and TRBJ1-3, with TRBD1 matching over 7 bases. Looked up from germline, CDR1 is LNHNV and CDR2 is YYDKDF (reference sequence). V dropped 1 base and J dropped 0; count of bases not matched to a gene: 12. The CDR3 consists of 19 residues. CDR3 bases: TGTGCCACCAGCAGAGCCGTAGCCGGGACAGCAAGCTCTGGAAACACCATATATTTT. Translating gives CATSRAVAGTASSGNTIYF.

This clone has only a few counts. This chain uses TRBV14 with TRBJ1-1, with 7 bases that match TRBD1. CDR1 and CDR2 from the germline V gene are SGHDN and FVKESK. V dropped 9 bases and J dropped 0; count of bases not matched to a gene: 10. This CDR3 is 15 amino acids long. CDR3: CARGSTGAVNTEAFF. In DNA form, the CDR3 reads TGTGCCAGGGGAAGTACAGGGGCGGTGAACACTGAAGCTTTCTTT.

This clone occurred a few times. This chain connects TRBV30 to TRBJ2-3, with 7 bases that match TRBD2. CDR1 and CDR2 from the germline V gene are GTSNPN and SVGIG (reference sequence). V dropped 5 bases and J dropped 3; count of bases not matched to a gene: 11. The length of the CDR3 is 15 residues. The CDR3 here is CAWVPWAGVTDTQYF. CDR3 bases: TGTGCCTGGGTCCCGTGGGCGGGAGTAACAGATACGCAGTATTTT. Full variable domain (rest looked up from reference TRBV30 and TRBJ2-3): SQTIHQWPATLVQPVGSPLSLECTVEGTSNPNLYWYRQAAGRGLQLLFYSVGIGQISSEVPQNLSASRPQDRQFILSSKKLLLSDSGFYLCAWVPWAGVTDTQYFGPGTRLTVL.

The genes are TRBV18 and TRBJ1-5; TRBD1 agrees at 8 bases. The V and J ends lost 3 bases and 8 bases, in that order; junction bases with no gene match: 9. Germline V gives CDR1 KGHSH, CDR2 LQKENI. This CDR3 is built from 15 residues. Here the CDR3 reads CASSPGQGAREPQHF. CDR3 in DNA: TGTGCCAGCTCACCGGGGCAGGGGGCAAGGGAGCCCCAGCATTTT. Based on the CDR3 plus reference TRBV18 and TRBJ1-5, the full variable domain is NAGVMQNPRHLVRRRGQEARLRCSPMKGHSHVYWYRQLPEEGLKFMVYLQKENIIDESGMPKERFSAEFPKEGPSILRIQQVVRGDSAAYFCASSPGQGAREPQHFGDGTRLSIL.

The chain is built from TRBV7-8 and TRBJ2-7; 11 nucleotides agree with TRBD1. Germline V gene sequence: CDR1 SGHVS, CDR2 FQNEAQ. Trimming took 2 bases from V and 3 from J; bases not matched to a gene: 6. This CDR3 region has 16 residues. The chain's CDR3 is CASSLFGGTGGYEQYF. Written as DNA, the CDR3 is TGTGCCAGCAGCTTATTCGGCGGGACAGGGGGCTACGAGCAGTACTTC.

This clone came up a few times. The rearrangement joins TRBV5-1 to TRBJ2-7; maybe TRBD2 (5 bases). The CDR3 contains 12 residues. The V gene's germline CDR1 is SGHRS and CDR2 YFSETQ. Trimming removed 4 bases at V and 4 bases at J, with 9 bases between. CDR3 protein: CASSGPGYEQYF. The CDR3 DNA reads TGCGCCAGCAGCGGACCGGGGTACGAGCAGTACTTC.

This clone was counted once. V usage is TRBV28 and J usage is TRBJ2-7; 8 bases map to TRBD2. CDR3 length equals 13 residues. The V and J ends lost 7 bases and 3 bases, in that order; junction bases with no gene match: 5. The V gene's germline CDR1 is MDHEN and CDR2 SYDVKM. The CDR3 sequence: CASISGSNYEQYF. CDR3 sequence (DNA): TGTGCCAGCATAAGCGGGAGTAACTACGAGCAGTACTTC.

The chain employs TRBV15 and TRBJ2-5; weak D call: TRBD1 (6 bases). Trimming pared 6 bases from V and 5 bases from J, leaving 22 bases between. Germline V gives CDR1 LNHNV, CDR2 YYDKDF (reference sequence). This CDR3 comprises 16 residues. In nucleotides, the CDR3 is TGTGCCACCAGAAATACAGGGATAACCGGAGAGGAGACCCAGTACTTC. It translates to CATRNTGITGEETQYF.

This clone was picked up a small number of times. V gene TRBV29-1 combines with J gene TRBJ2-3; TRBD2 matches 11 bases. Unmatched junction bases numbered 11, after V lost 7 bases and J lost 2 bases. The CDR3 has 16 amino acids. The germline gives CDR1 SQVTM, CDR2 ANQGSEA. CDR3 nucleotide sequence: TGCAGCGGAGGCCTAGCGGGAGGTATAACCACAGATACGCAGTATTTT. The encoded protein is CSGGLAGGITTDTQYF.

This clone was counted only a few times. The V and J genes are TRBV28 and TRBJ2-3; no firm D call. This CDR3 has 13 residues. The V gene's germline CDR1 is MDHEN and CDR2 SYDVKM. Deletions cut 2 bases from V and 4 bases from J, with 7 bases between. This CDR3 is CASSLTGSDTQYF. CDR3 nucleotides: TGTGCCAGCAGTTTAACCGGGTCAGATACGCAGTATTTT.

This clone was picked up a small number of times. The chain carries TRBV30 and TRBJ1-5; no clear D gene. Trimming left V 0 bases short and J 5 bases short, with 11 bases between. Germline CDR1 GTSNPN, CDR2 SVGIG (reference sequence). This CDR3 is built from 14 residues. CDR3 nucleotide sequence: TGTGCCTGGAGTGTAGCGGCAGGAGATCAGCCCCAGCATTTT. Its protein product is CAWSVAAGDQPQHF.

The rearrangement links TRBV19 to TRBJ2-7, with D unclear. Between the trimmed V and J ends, which lost 5 bases and 2 bases, there was a span of 16 bases. Per the germline V gene, CDR1 is LNHDA and CDR2 is SQIVND (reference sequence). The CDR3 sequence is 15 residues long. The CDR3 sequence is CASSYVANRAYEQYF. CDR3 DNA sequence: TGTGCCAGTAGTTACGTTGCGAACAGAGCCTACGAGCAGTACTTC.

This clone has only a few counts. V and J are TRBV7-9 and TRBJ2-3; a possible D gene is TRBD2 (6 bases). The V end was cut by 3 bases, the J end by 6 bases, with 22 bases between. Germline V gives CDR1 SEHNR, CDR2 FQNEAQ (reference sequence). This CDR3 has 17 residues. DNA of the CDR3: TGTGCCAGCAGCTTTGGCCTGATCCGGGAGAAATTGGATACGCAGTATTTT. Translated: CASSFGLIREKLDTQYF.

This clone was seen a handful of times. The CDR3 DNA follows: TGTGCCAGCAGTGACGGCGGGGTAGGTGAGCAGTACTTC. Translating it yields CASSDGGVGEQYF. V is TRBV6-6 and J is TRBJ2-5; possibly TRBD2 for D (6 bases). Looked up from germline, CDR1 is MNHNY and CDR2 is SVGAGI (reference sequence). This CDR3 comprises 13 residues. The V end lost 5 bases, the J end lost 11 bases, and 18 bases lay between the germline ends.

V and J are TRBV6-5 and TRBJ2-1; possible D gene TRBD2, 5 bases. Looked up from germline, CDR1 is MNHEY and CDR2 is SVGAGI. The CDR3 extends over 13 amino acids. The V and J ends lost 6 bases and 7 bases respectively, with 13 bases between them. The CDR3 protein is CASRRASRNEQFF. The CDR3 DNA sequence: TGTGCCAGCAGGAGGGCCTCGAGGAATGAGCAGTTCTTC.

This clone was seen more than once but under ten times. The chain employs TRBV6-6 and TRBJ2-5; 7 positions match TRBD1. The V gene end was trimmed by 0 bases and the J gene end by 2 bases; junction bases not matched to a gene: 0. Germline CDR1 MNHNY, CDR2 SVGAGI (reference sequence). The CDR3 is 14 amino acids. CDR3 bases: TGTGCCAGCAGTTACTCGGGACAGCAAGAGACCCAGTACTTC. Translated, it gives CASSYSGQQETQYF.

This clone was seen only a few times. This rearrangement joins TRBV6-1 to TRBJ2-7; 10 bases agree with TRBD1. This CDR3 contains 14 residues. V was pared by 7 bases and J by 5 bases, with 8 bases of the junction left unmatched. CDR1 and CDR2 from the germline V gene are MNHNS and SASEGT. CDR3 nucleotide sequence: TGTGCCAGCATTAGCCGGGACAGGGGCCACGAGCAGTACTTC. This codes for CASISRDRGHEQYF.

The chain is built from TRBV4-2 and TRBJ2-7; TRBD2 aligns across 9 bases. CDR3 length: 20 amino acids. Trimming cost V 0 bases and J 0 bases; bases outside gene matches: 15. CDR1 LGHNA and CDR2 YNFKEQ come from the germline V gene. The CDR3 DNA follows: TGTGCCAGCAGCCAAGATTCCCTGGGTAGCGGGAGTTTGAGCTCCTACGAGCAGTACTTC. This gives the protein CASSQDSLGSGSLSSYEQYF.

This clone was observed a handful of times. J is TRBJ1-2 and V is TRBV9; 7 nucleotides line up with TRBD1. Per the germline V gene, CDR1 is SGDLS and CDR2 is YYNGEE. V was pared by 4 bases and J by 0 bases, with 9 bases of the junction left unmatched. The CDR3 extends over 16 amino acids. The CDR3 spells CASSRGTVLANYGYTF. The CDR3 nucleotides are TGTGCCAGCAGCAGGGGGACAGTTCTGGCTAACTATGGCTACACCTTC.

This chain uses TRBV5-1 with TRBJ1-2; 7 bases agree with TRBD1. The CDR3 runs 15 residues. Germline lookup yields CDR1 SGHRS and CDR2 YFSETQ. V dropped 1 base and J dropped 6; count of bases not matched to a gene: 9. This CDR3 reads CASSLPQGGADGYTF. Written as DNA, the CDR3 is TGCGCCAGCAGCTTGCCCCAAGGGGGCGCCGATGGCTACACCTTC. Looking up the rest from reference TRBV5-1 and TRBJ1-2 gives the full variable domain: KAGVTQTPRYLIKTRGQQVTLSCSPISGHRSVSWYQQTPGQGLQFLFEYFSETQRNKGNFPGRFSGRQFSNSRSEMNVSTLELGDSALYLCASSLPQGGADGYTFGSGTRLTVV.